The present T cell receptor (beta chain) was sequenced within a study of monozygotic twins with inflammatory bowel disease. Study-wide results and limits: Variability in patient repertoires may have come partly from differing immunosuppressive treatments.

Germline V gene sequence: CDR1 KGHDR, CDR2 SFDVKD. The CDR3 runs 16 residues. TCRdb processed the 5' RACE reads again and assigns one entry to each CDR3 protein, with no DNA. The sample has 300,000 to 350,000 distinct CDR3 sequences; the top ten hold 2%. Phlebotomy per donor yielded a single 2.5 ml blood sample. Without any T cell sorting, total RNA was isolated from whole blood. As for this clonotype: The target antigen is unknown.

Sample: blood. The chain joins TRBV24-1 to TRBJ2-2; TCRdb selects TRBD1, and the lack of DNA leaves this call unchecked. This TCR came from a human donor with ulcerative colitis or Crohn's disease, or a healthy co-twin of an affected twin (not recorded which). The CDR3 sequence: CATSAPGQGASGELFF.